These T cell receptor beta chains were read from a single sample in a study of beta chain features in type 1 diabetes. Libraries were prepared by immunoSEQ multiplex PCR; TCRdb keeps only in-frame clonotypes and omits some of them. The sample consists of some 330,000 clones, approximately 11% of them appearing once. Sequencing input: naive CD4+ T cells from blood. The receptors come from a woman in her twenties or thirties in good health. Each CDR3 is given with its conserved first and last residue. D genes are given only for firm matches. Size is omitted from some rows. Given values are once, few, many or a class for expanded clones.

j_gene | len | d_gene | v_gene | abundance | CDR3nt | CDR3aa
TRBJ2-7 | 15 | TRBD1 | TRBV5-6 | once | TGTGCCAGCAGCTTGTGGACAGGATCATCCTACGAGCAGTACTTC | CASSLWTGSSYEQYF
TRBJ1-1 | 14 | . | TRBV7-2 | . | TGTGCCAGCAGCTTTAATCGGGGTAACACTGAAGCTTTCTTT | CASSFNRGNTEAFF
TRBJ2-3 | 14 | TRBD2 | TRBV19 | . | TGTGCCAGTAGTATAAGCGGGATTTTGGATACGCAGTATTTT | CASSISGILDTQYF
TRBJ2-7 | 11 | . | TRBV20-1 | few | TGCAGTGCTAGAGATGGGGCCGAGCAGTACTTC | CSARDGAEQYF
TRBJ1-2 | 15 | . | TRBV6-5 | few | TGTGCCAGCAGTTACTCGAGATTGACAAACTATGGCTACACCTTC | CASSYSRLTNYGYTF
TRBJ2-1 | 15 | . | TRBV28 | few | TGTGCCAGCTATACGACAGGTAGGGGCCTCAATGAGCAGTTCTTC | CASYTTGRGLNEQFF
TRBJ1-3 | 14 | TRBD1 | TRBV29-1 | few | TGCAGCGTGACAGGGCTGAGCTCTGGAAACACCATATATTTT | CSVTGLSSGNTIYF
TRBJ2-1 | 16 | TRBD2 | TRBV4-2 | . | TGTGCCAGCAGCCAAGATGGGCTAGCGGGAGAGATTGAGCAGTTCTTC | CASSQDGLAGEIEQFF
TRBJ2-1 | 15 | TRBD2 | TRBV5-1 | . | TGCGCCAGCAGCTTCGGCGGGAGGGCCGTGGATGAGCAGTTCTTC | CASSFGGRAVDEQFF
TRBJ2-5 | 13 | TRBD2 | TRBV18 | . | TGTGCCAGCTCGCGGACTAGCGGGATGAGCCAGTACTTC | CASSRTSGMSQYF
TRBJ2-3 | 17 | TRBD2 | TRBV4-2 | . | TGTGCCAGCAGCCAAGAGGGACTAGCGTTTAGCACAGATACGCAGTATTTT | CASSQEGLAFSTDTQYF
TRBJ2-3 | 12 | TRBD2 | TRBV28 | . | TGTGCCAGCATGGGACTAGGGGACCTGGGGTATTTT | CASMGLGDLGYF
TRBJ2-7 | 15 | . | TRBV27 | . | TGTGCCAGCAGTCCCAGGGTCTTGATCTCCTACGAGCAGTACTTC | CASSPRVLISYEQYF
TRBJ1-1 | 15 | . | TRBV4-3 | few | TGCGCCAGCAGCCAAGCCAGTCAGGGAAGTACTGAAGCTTTCTTT | CASSQASQGSTEAFF
TRBJ1-2 | 14 | . | TRBV30 | few | TGTGCCTGGAGAATCCCCGGAACAGATTATGGCTACACCTTC | CAWRIPGTDYGYTF
TRBJ1-1 | 12 | . | TRBV29-1 | . | TGCAGCGTTGTACGGGAGTACACTGAAGCTTTCTTT | CSVVREYTEAFF
TRBJ2-1 | 11 | . | TRBV19 | . | TGTGCCAGTAGAGCTGAAGATGAGCAGTTCTTC | CASRAEDEQFF
TRBJ2-7 | 16 | TRBD2 | TRBV7-2 | . | TGTGCCAGCAGCCTGGGTGTAGCGGGAGCATCCTACGAGCAGTACTTC | CASSLGVAGASYEQYF
TRBJ2-6 | 18 | TRBD1 | TRBV7-3 | . | TGTGCCAGCAGCCCAGGGAAGGGGGCTAAAGGTGGGGCCAACGTCCTGACTTTC | CASSPGKGAKGGANVLTF
TRBJ2-7 | 15 | TRBD1 | TRBV4-3 | few | TGCGCCAGCAGCCACGGGACAGGGGGTATCAACGAGCAGTACTTC | CASSHGTGGINEQYF
TRBJ1-1 | 13 | . | TRBV29-1 | few | TGCAGCGTTCTTCAGGGGAGTATTTCTGAAGCTTTCTTT | CSVLQGSISEAFF
TRBJ2-1 | 12 | . | TRBV5-1 | . | TGCGCCAGCAGCTTGCTCGGTAATGAGCAGTTCTTC | CASSLLGNEQFF
TRBJ2-7 | 14 | . | TRBV2 | . | TGTGCCAGCAGCTTTTTGGACTATCAAGACGAGCAGTACTTC | CASSFLDYQDEQYF
TRBJ1-2 | 13 | . | TRBV2 | few | TGTGCCAGCAGATCAGACAGCTCATATGGCTACACCTTC | CASRSDSSYGYTF
TRBJ2-7 | 12 | . | TRBV5-1 | few | TGCGCCAGCAGAGGGGTAGGGGACGAGCAGTACTTC | CASRGVGDEQYF
TRBJ1-1 | 13 | . | TRBV19 | . | TGTGCCAGTATAGGACAGCAGGGCACTGAAGCTTTCTTT | CASIGQQGTEAFF
TRBJ2-1 | 17 | TRBD2 | TRBV7-9 | few | TGTGCCAGCAGCTTAGATAGGCTAGCGGGAGCGGGGAATGAGCAGTTCTTC | CASSLDRLAGAGNEQFF
TRBJ1-2 | 12 | . | TRBV25-1 | few | TGTGCCAGCAGTGAATACCCATATGGCTACACCTTC | CASSEYPYGYTF